This T cell receptor (beta chain) appears in the sequencing data of a study of blood T cell repertoires in COVID-19. Study information: COVID-19 samples, acute and convalescent, were from the United States, Italy and Spain. T cells, B-cell-depleted T cells, or PBMCs provided the cDNA or gDNA that served as material.

Seattle patients were enrolled during active infection and followed longitudinally. CDR3 length: 15 amino acids. Germline assignment: CDR1 LNHNV and CDR2 YYDKDF (reference sequence). V lost 1 base and J 8 bases, leaving 17 bases between the germline ends. Generated by immunoSEQ multiplex PCR, the TCRdb table keeps only in-frame clones and is missing some. The sample holds 250,000 to 400,000 clones; around 89% are singletons and the top ten take around 1.6%. Sample: peripheral blood. The V call is TRBV15, the J call TRBJ1-2, with TRBD1 as a possible D gene (6 bases). The receptor was derived from a woman between 25 and 40 years old with COVID-19, enrolled during active disease. Written as DNA, the CDR3 is TGTGCCACCAGCAGAGCCCCCCCCAGGGGTCAGGGCTACACCTTC. Translated: CATSRAPPRGQGYTF. The entire variable domain, with the rest obtained from reference TRBV15 and TRBJ1-2, is as follows: DAMVIQNPRYQVTQFGKPVTLSCSQTLNHNVMYWYQQKSSQAPKLLFHYYDKDFNNEADTPDNFQSRRPNTSFCFLDIRSPGLGDTAMYLCATSRAPPRGQGYTFGSGTRLTVV.